This T cell receptor (beta chain) was retrieved from a study of long-term antiretroviral therapy in people with HIV. Overall study: Collection of the earliest samples took place about a decade ahead of the 2015 immediate-ART recommendation.

The CDR3 extends over 15 amino acids. The germline V gene encodes CDR1 MDHEN and CDR2 SYDVKM. After removal of 5 bases from V and 8 bases from J, the junction contained 12 bases not matched to a gene. Concerning this clone: The antigen is not known.

With survey level as its setting, the immunoSEQ assay was v3.0. TCRdb keeps only in-frame clones here, not all; method: immunoSEQ multiplex PCR. The sample has fewer than 40,000 clones, 94% seen once. Findings and caveats of the study: Pre-ART expanded clones dominated the repertoire at every time point. Neither ART adherence, viral resistance nor therapy changes were documented.

This TCR came from a woman aged 45-59 years with HIV. Source: unsorted PBMCs, taken about 5.1 years after starting antiretroviral therapy. The chain uses TRBV28 and TRBJ1-2, with 9 bases lining up with TRBD1. The CDR3 region is CASSRQGGAIYGYTF. The CDR3 DNA sequence: TGTGCCAGCAGTCGACAGGGGGGGGCTATTTACGGCTACACCTTC.